The sequence of this T cell receptor beta chain was determined in a study of breast tumors, draining lymph nodes, adjacent tissues listed by TCRdb under 2016. About the investigation overall: Breast cancer patients provided tumor, adjacent nontumor tissue and axillary lymph nodes, and the study compared the TCR beta repertoires across these three sources. The study aimed to assess the relationships and possible T-cell exchange between tumor, surrounding tissue and draining lymph node repertoires in human breast cancer. Results the study describes overall, beyond this receptor: Tumors showed preferential V and J gene usage, and their T-cell repertoire diversity fell below that of lymph nodes yet above that of nontumor tissue. The conclusion that tumor T cells originate in lymph nodes was presented as consistent with a hypothesis rather than as directly demonstrated. The data were considered consistent with most tumor T cells being derived from the lymph node and subsequently expanding within tumor tissue. Tumor and nontumor tissue repertoires were found to be significantly more similar in luminal-like than in basal-like breast cancer.

Note on this clonotype: The antigen this receptor binds is unknown. No base-level quality is on record; no much larger clone is a single base apart.

Lymph node samples were obtained from the axillary draining lymph nodes of breast cancer patients. These reads were obtained on an Illumina HiSeq 2000. Multiplex PCR amplification was used to build the TCR beta chain libraries. High-throughput sequencing was used to analyze the amplified TCR beta chain products. TCRdb trimmed the raw reads at Q25, called clones with MiXCR and kept productive beta chains. Identical CDR3 proteins give one entry, which carries the most common genes and DNA. The sample contains about 140,000 distinct CDR3 sequences, about a fifth of them found a single time. Of the sample, roughly 2.7% is held by the ten largest clones. The CDR3 runs 15 amino acids, cysteine and phenylalanine included. Only the CDR3 region is kept as DNA, spanning 45 bases read in frame from base 1. The germline V gene provides CDR1 MNHEY and CDR2 SVGEGT. A distance of 11 bases separates the germline ends of V and J, which lose 5 bases and 3 bases respectively.

The origin of this receptor is a female donor with breast cancer. Some clones in this sample may be carry-over from other donors' samples. This chain is built from TRBV6-2 or TRBV6-3 and TRBJ2-6; TRBD2 might be the D gene, on 5 matching bases. The sequenced material came from axillary lymph node tissue. Here is the DNA: TGTGCCAGCAGTAGCGGAGAGTATGGGGCCAACGTCCTGACTTTC. This is translated as CASSSGEYGANVLTF.